A single sample gave rise to the 14 T cell receptor beta chains below, sequenced in a study of blood T cells in healthy people across ages (dated by TCRdb to 2014 to 2015). Libraries were prepared through 5' RACE. The second PCR ran for roughly 7 to 12 cycles and used a J-beta primer mix along with a sample-barcoded 5' primer. TCRdb reworked the public reads: Q25 trimming with fastp, MiXCR clone assembly, productive beta chains retained. Rows with a matching CDR3 protein are joined into one entry that keeps the most common DNA and genes. In all, the sample holds around 1,900,000 distinct CDR3 sequences, and more than 35% of those were seen once. Clones ranked in the top ten supply roughly 24% of the sample. Sequenced material: blood. The receptors derive from a human donor in good health.

The chain carries TRBV28 and TRBJ2-4; 9 bases are a match to TRBD1. Germline V gives CDR1 MDHEN, CDR2 SYDVKM. V lost 2 bases and J lost 15; bases outside the gene matches: 5. This CDR3 is built from 12 residues. CDR3 DNA: TGTGCCAGCAGTTTACTAACAGGGGGCATGTACTTC. Translation gives CASSLLTGGMYF.

This clonotype was seen a single time. The CDR3 carries no conserved terminal phenylalanine or tryptophan, so it likely arises from a read error. This chain joins TRBV10-3 and TRBJ2-7, with TRBD1 identical over 8 bases. The CDR3 totals 16 residues. The germline gives CDR1 ENHRY, CDR2 SYGVKD. V shed 6 bases and J 6 bases; nucleotides not matched to a gene: 16. CDR3 sequence (DNA): TGTGCCATCAGGGCTTTAGCAGGGGGCCCCTCGGGCGAGCAGTACTGC. Protein: CAIRALAGGPSGEQYC.

V is TRBV12-3 or TRBV12-4 and J is TRBJ1-5, with D hard to call. The length of the CDR3 is 14 residues. Trimming removed 6 bases at V and 5 bases at J, with 14 bases between. This CDR3 reads CASRPDGDDQPQHF. The DNA for the CDR3 is TGTGCCAGCAGACCGGACGGGGATGATCAGCCCCAGCATTTT.

The J gene is TRBJ2-5, the V gene TRBV7-7, with D possibly TRBD1 on 5 matching bases. V gave up 4 bases and J gave up 2 bases, with 14 bases separating them. This CDR3 has 15 residues. CDR1 SSHAT and CDR2 FNYEAQ come from the germline V gene (reference sequence). CDR3 protein: CASSSTGLLQETQYF. The DNA for the CDR3 is TGTGCCAGCAGCTCAACAGGATTACTTCAAGAGACCCAGTACTTC.

This clonotype has a handful of counts. The V call is TRBV20-1, the J call TRBJ2-4; possible D gene TRBD1, 6 bases. The J call may be faulty, since TRBJ2-7 better matches the DNA end. Germline CDR1 DFQATT, CDR2 SNEGSKA (reference sequence). The CDR3 consists of 13 residues. The CDR3 coding sequence is TGCAGTGCATGGCCACGGGACACCTACGAGCAGTACTTC. As protein: CSAWPRDTYEQYF.

The chain joins TRBV29-1 to TRBJ2-4; D is possibly TRBD2 (5 bases). CDR3 length: 13 residues. V lost 6 bases and J lost 13, with 22 bases in between. Germline V lookup: CDR1 SQVTM, CDR2 ANQGSEA. The CDR3 coding sequence is TGCAGCGTCGGCGACGGACCTCTTTGGGAGCAGTACTTC. Amino acids: CSVGDGPLWEQYF.

There are a few counts of this clonotype. The chain combines TRBV5-1 with TRBJ2-7; 8 positions match TRBD1. Germline V gives CDR1 SGHRS, CDR2 YFSETQ. The junction had 13 bases not matched to a gene; V was cut back by 4 bases and J by 7 bases. The CDR3 is 15 residues long. The CDR3 coding sequence is TGCGCCAGCAGCCGGGGGACAGGCGACCGGGAGGAGCAGTACTTC. This encodes CASSRGTGDREEQYF.

V is TRBV28 and J is TRBJ1-4, with a weak D call TRBD1 (5 bases). From germline, CDR1 is MDHEN and CDR2 SYDVKM. V gave up 4 bases and J gave up 5 bases, with 17 bases separating them. This CDR3 region has 16 residues. The CDR3 is CASSSPGTEGNEKLFF. The CDR3 nucleotides read TGTGCCAGCAGTTCCCCGGGGACTGAGGGGAATGAAAAACTGTTTTTT.

The J gene is TRBJ2-1, the V gene TRBV29-1; D gene ambiguous. V lost 5 bases, J lost 0 bases, and 11 bases lay in between. There are 14 residues in the CDR3. CDR1 is SQVTM, CDR2 ANQGSEA, per germline. CDR3 coding DNA: TGCAGCGTTTTATCCGCCGGCTCCTACAATGAGCAGTTCTTC. It yields the protein CSVLSAGSYNEQFF.

Remarks on this clonotype: The missing conserved phenylalanine or tryptophan at the end of this CDR3 makes a read error likely. The rearrangement joins TRBV12-3 or TRBV12-4 to TRBJ2-3, with D perhaps given as TRBD1 or TRBD2 (5 bases each). The CDR3 runs 16 residues. With 3 bases removed from V and 3 bases from J, the gap between germline ends came to 16 bases. The CDR3 region is CASSFRDQEVTDTQYS. CDR3 DNA sequence: TGTGCCAGCAGTTTCCGGGACCAAGAGGTGACAGATACGCAGTATTCT.

The chain employs TRBV6-2 or TRBV6-3 and TRBJ1-5; D not resolved. V was cut by 5 bases and J by 1 base, with 15 bases left in between. Germline V gene data show CDR1 as MNHEY and CDR2 as SVGEGT. The CDR3 length is 16 residues. The CDR3 spells CASSPPRFRSNQPQHF. The CDR3 DNA sequence: TGTGCCAGCAGTCCCCCCCGGTTCAGGAGCAATCAGCCCCAGCATTTT.

The chain combines TRBV18 with TRBJ1-4; 8 positions match TRBD1. This CDR3 is 14 amino acids long. Germline values: CDR1 KGHSH, CDR2 LQKENI. The J segment lost 8 bases and the V segment lost 4 bases, leaving 6 bases of the junction unmatched. The CDR3 DNA is TGTGCCAGCTCACTAGGACAGGGAGAAGAAAAACTGTTTTTT. Translated, it gives CASSLGQGEEKLFF. Full variable domain (outside the CDR3, taken from reference TRBV18 and TRBJ1-4): NAGVMQNPRHLVRRRGQEARLRCSPMKGHSHVYWYRQLPEEGLKFMVYLQKENIIDESGMPKERFSAEFPKEGPSILRIQQVVRGDSAAYFCASSLGQGEEKLFFGSGTQLSVL.

The rearrangement links TRBV29-1 to TRBJ2-7; D is ambiguous. The germline gives CDR1 SQVTM, CDR2 ANQGSEA. V lost 5 bases to trimming and J lost 0 bases, with 14 bases between them. CDR3 length: 14 amino acids. The CDR3 region is CSVRVDGSSYEQYF. The DNA for the CDR3 is TGCAGCGTTCGAGTGGACGGAAGCTCCTACGAGCAGTACTTC.

The gene calls are TRBV5-1 and TRBJ2-7; 10 bases align to TRBD1. The V gene's germline CDR1 is SGHRS and CDR2 YFSETQ. The CDR3 runs to 15 residues. The V segment lost 4 bases and the J segment 5 bases; nucleotides outside the gene matches: 9. CDR3 nucleotide sequence: TGCGCCAGCAGCGAAGGGACAGGGGTCGCCCACGAGCAGTACTTC. It specifies CASSEGTGVAHEQYF. Drawing the rest from reference TRBV5-1 and TRBJ2-7, the complete variable domain is KAGVTQTPRYLIKTRGQQVTLSCSPISGHRSVSWYQQTPGQGLQFLFEYFSETQRNKGNFPGRFSGRQFSNSRSEMNVSTLELGDSALYLCASSEGTGVAHEQYFGPGTRLTVT.